Detailed here is one TCR beta chain. This record comes from a study of shared clonotypes between healthy human individuals. At the level of the study: Each donor had three CD4 naive, three CD4 memory, two CD8 naive and one CD8 memory plate.

Researchers ran the assay at a deep level. Genomic DNA (from each subset) was split evenly across several immunoSEQ plates. Assay used: immunoSEQ multiplex PCR; TCRdb lists only in-frame clones, some missing. The table has about 2.4 million clones, about 92% seen once. The germline V gene encodes CDR1 SGHVS and CDR2 FQNEAQ. The CDR3 runs 14 residues. V lost 4 bases and J lost 4, with 13 bases in between. The genes are TRBV7-8 and TRBJ1-2, with D unresolved. This receptor was taken from a man younger than 30 in good health. The sequenced sample was naive CD4+ T cells sorted from blood. The sample's subset: CD45RA+ positively selected. As DNA, the CDR3 is TGTGCCAGCAGCTCCATGGGCAGGACCTATGGCTACACCTTC. Translating it yields CASSSMGRTYGYTF.